The entry below describes one T cell receptor (beta chain). Trimming removed 0 bases at V and 7 bases at J, with 10 bases between. Germline loops: CDR1 WSHSY, CDR2 SAAADI. The CDR3 loop spans 13 amino acids. The data were taken from a study of shared clonotypes between healthy human individuals. Turning to the study itself: Researchers assigned three CD4 naive, three CD4 memory, two CD8 naive and one CD8 memory plate to each donor.

Per sorted-subset replicate PCR, input was approximately 0.2 ug DNA, representing tens of thousands of T cell genomes. The data were produced by immunoSEQ multiplex PCR, yet TCRdb's version contains in-frame clones alone and is incomplete. In the table there are hundreds of thousands of clones, around 97% of which are singletons. This chain uses TRBV10-2 with TRBJ2-7; the D gene could be TRBD1 or TRBD2 (5 bases each). Sequencing was carried out using naive CD4+ T cells sorted from blood. Stated subset: CD45RA+ positively selected. The source is a woman in her twenties or thirties in good health. CDR3 residues: CASSESEWGEQYF. As DNA, the CDR3 is TGCGCCAGCAGTGAGTCTGAATGGGGGGAGCAGTACTTC.